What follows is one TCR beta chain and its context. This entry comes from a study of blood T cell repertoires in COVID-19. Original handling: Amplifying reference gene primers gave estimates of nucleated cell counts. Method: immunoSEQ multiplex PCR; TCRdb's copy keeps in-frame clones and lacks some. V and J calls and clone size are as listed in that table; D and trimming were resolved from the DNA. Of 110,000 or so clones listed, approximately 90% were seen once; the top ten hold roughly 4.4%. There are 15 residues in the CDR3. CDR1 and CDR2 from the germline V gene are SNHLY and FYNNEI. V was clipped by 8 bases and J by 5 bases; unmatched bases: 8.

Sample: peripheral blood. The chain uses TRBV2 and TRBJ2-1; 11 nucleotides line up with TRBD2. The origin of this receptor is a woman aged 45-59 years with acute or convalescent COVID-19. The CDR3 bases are TGTGCCAGCTCCTTTTTAGCGGGGGGGCACAATGAGCAGTTCTTC. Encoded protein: CASSFLAGGHNEQFF. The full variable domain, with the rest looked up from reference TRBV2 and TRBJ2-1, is EPEVTQTPSHQVTQMGQEVILRCVPISNHLYFYWYRQILGQKVEFLVSFYNNEISEKSEIFDDQFSVERPDGSNFTLKIRSTKLEDSAMYFCASSFLAGGHNEQFFGPGTRLTVL.